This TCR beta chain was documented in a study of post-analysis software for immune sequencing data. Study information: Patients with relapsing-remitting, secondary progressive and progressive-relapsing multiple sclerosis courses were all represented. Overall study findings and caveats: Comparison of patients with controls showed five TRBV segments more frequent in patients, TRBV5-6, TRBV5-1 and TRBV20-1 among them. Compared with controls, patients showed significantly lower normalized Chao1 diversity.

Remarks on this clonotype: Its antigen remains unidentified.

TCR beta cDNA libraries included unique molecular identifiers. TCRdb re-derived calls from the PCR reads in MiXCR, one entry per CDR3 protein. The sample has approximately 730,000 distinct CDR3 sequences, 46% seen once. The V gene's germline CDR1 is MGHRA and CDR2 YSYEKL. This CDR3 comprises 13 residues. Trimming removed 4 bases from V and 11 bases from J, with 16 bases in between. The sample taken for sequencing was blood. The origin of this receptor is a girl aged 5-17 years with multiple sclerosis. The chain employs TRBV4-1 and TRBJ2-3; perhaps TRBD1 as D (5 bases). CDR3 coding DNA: TGCGCCAGCAGCCTCGAAGGGCCACAGGTGCAGTATTTT. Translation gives CASSLEGPQVQYF.